The present TCR beta chain was sequenced within a study of T cell responses to AZD1222 COVID-19 vaccine. The study, taken as a whole, reports: Only six AZD1222 recipients tested seropositive at baseline. The donor group comprised mostly white British people and more females; the analysis possibly underestimated clonal diversity.

Pooled in the analysis were second doses at about 4 or about 12 weeks. TCRdb keeps only in-frame clones here, not all; method: immunoSEQ multiplex PCR. The repertoire holds 50,000 to 65,000 clones, with around 90% as singletons. CDR3 length: 16 residues. Germline V lookup: CDR1 LGHDT, CDR2 YNNKEL (reference sequence). V was shortened by 1 base and J by 1 base, with 13 bases between the two germline ends. This clone was detected a few times. Its antigen is not identified. The sequences come from peripheral blood, collected 28 days after the second AZD1222 dose. The receptor was isolated from an adult who received the AZD1222 COVID-19 vaccine. The chain employs TRBV3-1 (or the pseudogene TRBV3-2) and TRBJ2-5; tentative D call: TRBD1 (6 bases). This chain's CDR3 is CASSQGGGTRQETQYF. The DNA of the CDR3 is TGTGCCAGCAGCCAAGGAGGGGGAACACGCCAAGAGACCCAGTACTTC.